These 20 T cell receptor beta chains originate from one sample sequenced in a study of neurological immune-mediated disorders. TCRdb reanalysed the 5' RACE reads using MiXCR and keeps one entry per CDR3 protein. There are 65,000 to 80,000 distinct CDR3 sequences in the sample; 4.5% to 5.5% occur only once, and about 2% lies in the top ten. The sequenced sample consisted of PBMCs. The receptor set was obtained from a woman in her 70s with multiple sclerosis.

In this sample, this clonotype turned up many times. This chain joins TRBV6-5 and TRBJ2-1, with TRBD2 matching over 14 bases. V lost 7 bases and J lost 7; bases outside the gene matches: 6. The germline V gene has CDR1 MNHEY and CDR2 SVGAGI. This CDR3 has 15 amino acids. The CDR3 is CASTTGTSGSNEQFF. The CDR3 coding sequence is TGTGCCAGCACTACCGGGACTAGCGGGAGTAATGAGCAGTTCTTC.

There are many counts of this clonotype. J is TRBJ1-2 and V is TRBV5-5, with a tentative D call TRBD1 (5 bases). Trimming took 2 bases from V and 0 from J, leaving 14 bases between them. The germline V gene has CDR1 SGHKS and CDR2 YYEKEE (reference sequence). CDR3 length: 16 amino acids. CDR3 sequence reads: CASSFGGLEANYGYTF. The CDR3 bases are TGTGCCAGCAGCTTCGGGGGACTGGAAGCTAACTATGGCTACACCTTC.

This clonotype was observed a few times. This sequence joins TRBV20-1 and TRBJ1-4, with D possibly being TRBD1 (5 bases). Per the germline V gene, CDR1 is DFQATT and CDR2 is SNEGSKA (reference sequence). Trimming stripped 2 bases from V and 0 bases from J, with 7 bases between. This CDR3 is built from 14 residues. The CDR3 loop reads CSARRGATNEKLFF. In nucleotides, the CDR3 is TGCAGTGCTAGAAGGGGTGCAACTAATGAAAAACTGTTTTTT.

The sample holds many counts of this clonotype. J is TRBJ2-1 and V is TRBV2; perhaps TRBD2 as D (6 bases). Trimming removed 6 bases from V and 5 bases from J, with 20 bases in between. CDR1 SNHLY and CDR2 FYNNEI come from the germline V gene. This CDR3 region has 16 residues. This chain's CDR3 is CASSDPLAEGDNEQFF. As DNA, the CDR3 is TGTGCCAGCAGCGACCCTTTAGCGGAAGGGGACAATGAGCAGTTCTTC.

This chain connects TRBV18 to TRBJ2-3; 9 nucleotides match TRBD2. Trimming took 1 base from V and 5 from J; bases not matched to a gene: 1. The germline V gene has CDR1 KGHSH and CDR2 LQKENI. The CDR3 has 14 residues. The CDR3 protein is CASSPRLAEDTQYF. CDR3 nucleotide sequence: TGTGCCAGCTCACCACGACTAGCGGAAGATACGCAGTATTTT.

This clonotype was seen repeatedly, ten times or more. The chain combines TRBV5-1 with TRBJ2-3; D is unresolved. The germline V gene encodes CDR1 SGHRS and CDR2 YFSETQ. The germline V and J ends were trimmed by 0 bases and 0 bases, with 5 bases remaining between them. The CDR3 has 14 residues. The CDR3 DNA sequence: TGCGCCAGCAGCTTGGAAGGCAGCACAGATACGCAGTATTTT. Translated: CASSLEGSTDTQYF.

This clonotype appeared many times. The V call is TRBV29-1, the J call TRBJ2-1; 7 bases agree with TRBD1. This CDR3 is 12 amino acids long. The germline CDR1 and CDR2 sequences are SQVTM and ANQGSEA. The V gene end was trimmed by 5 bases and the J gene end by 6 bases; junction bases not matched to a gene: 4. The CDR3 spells CSVLSGGNEQFF. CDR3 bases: TGCAGCGTTTTGTCAGGGGGCAATGAGCAGTTCTTC.

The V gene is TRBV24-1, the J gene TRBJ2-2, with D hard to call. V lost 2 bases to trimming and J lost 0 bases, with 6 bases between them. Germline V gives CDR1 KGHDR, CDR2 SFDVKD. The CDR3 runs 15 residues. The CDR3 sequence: CATSDYGSNTGELFF. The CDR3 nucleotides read TGTGCCACCAGTGATTACGGCTCGAACACCGGGGAGCTGTTTTTT.

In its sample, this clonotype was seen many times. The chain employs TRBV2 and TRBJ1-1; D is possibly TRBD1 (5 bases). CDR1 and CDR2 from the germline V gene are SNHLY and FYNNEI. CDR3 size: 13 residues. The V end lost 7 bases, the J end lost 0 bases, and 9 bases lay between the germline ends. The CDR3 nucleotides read TGTGCCAGCATAGACAGCCTGAACACTGAAGCTTTCTTT. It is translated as CASIDSLNTEAFF.

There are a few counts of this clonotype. CDR3 region: CASSPSLVTDTQYF. DNA for the CDR3: TGTGCCAGCAGCCCCTCTTTAGTTACAGATACGCAGTATTTT. V is TRBV6-6 and J is TRBJ2-3; D is uncertain. Germline CDR1 reads MNHNY; CDR2 reads SVGAGI (reference sequence). V dropped 6 bases and J dropped 3 bases, with 13 bases sitting between them. This CDR3 has 14 residues.

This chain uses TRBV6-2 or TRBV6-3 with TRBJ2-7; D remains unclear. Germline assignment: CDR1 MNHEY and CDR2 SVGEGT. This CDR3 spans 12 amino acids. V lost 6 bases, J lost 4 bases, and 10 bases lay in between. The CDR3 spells CASSGTAYEQYF. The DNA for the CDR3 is TGTGCCAGCAGCGGAACGGCGTACGAGCAGTACTTC.

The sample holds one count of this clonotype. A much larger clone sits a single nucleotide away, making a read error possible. Here the CDR3 reads CTSSSPLGQVLNEQFF. Here the CDR3 DNA reads TGTACCAGCAGCTCTCCCCTTGGACAGGTTTTGAATGAGCAGTTCTTC. The chain uses TRBV7-9 and TRBJ2-1; the match to TRBD1 covers 7 bases. Germline CDR1 SEHNR, CDR2 FQNEAQ (reference sequence). This CDR3 contains 16 residues.

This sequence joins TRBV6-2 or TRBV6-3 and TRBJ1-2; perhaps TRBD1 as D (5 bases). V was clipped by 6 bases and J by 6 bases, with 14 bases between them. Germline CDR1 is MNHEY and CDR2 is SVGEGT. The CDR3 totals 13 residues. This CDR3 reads CASSPRQLNGYTF. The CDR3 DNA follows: TGTGCCAGCAGCCCTAGACAGCTAAATGGCTACACCTTC.

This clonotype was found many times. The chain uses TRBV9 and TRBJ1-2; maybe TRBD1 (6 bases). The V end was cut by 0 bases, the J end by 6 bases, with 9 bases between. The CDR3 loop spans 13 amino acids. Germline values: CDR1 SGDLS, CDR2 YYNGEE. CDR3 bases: TGTGCCAGCAGCGTAGTTACAGGGAATGGCTACACCTTC. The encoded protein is CASSVVTGNGYTF.

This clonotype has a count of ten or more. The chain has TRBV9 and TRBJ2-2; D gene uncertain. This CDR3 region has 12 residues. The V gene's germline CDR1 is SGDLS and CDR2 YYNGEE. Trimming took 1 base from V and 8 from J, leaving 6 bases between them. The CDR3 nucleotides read TGTGCCAGCAGCGTATCCCAGGGGGAGCTGTTTTTT. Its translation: CASSVSQGELFF.

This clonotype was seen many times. CDR3 in amino acids: CASSSREFTYNEQFF. The DNA of the CDR3 is TGCGCCAGCAGCTCTCGGGAGTTCACCTACAATGAGCAGTTCTTC. J is TRBJ2-1 and V is TRBV5-1; possibly TRBD2 for D (6 bases). CDR1 is SGHRS and CDR2 is YFSETQ in the germline V gene. The CDR3 totals 15 residues. Trimming pared 3 bases from V and 2 bases from J, leaving 12 bases between. Complete variable domain (other parts from reference TRBV5-1 and TRBJ2-1): KAGVTQTPRYLIKTRGQQVTLSCSPISGHRSVSWYQQTPGQGLQFLFEYFSETQRNKGNFPGRFSGRQFSNSRSEMNVSTLELGDSALYLCASSSREFTYNEQFFGPGTRLTVL.

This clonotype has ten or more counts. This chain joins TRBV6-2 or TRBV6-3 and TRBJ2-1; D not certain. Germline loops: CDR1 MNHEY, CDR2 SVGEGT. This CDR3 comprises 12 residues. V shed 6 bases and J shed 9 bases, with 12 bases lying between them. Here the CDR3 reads CASSLGPIEQFF. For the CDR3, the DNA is TGTGCCAGCAGCCTCGGCCCTATTGAGCAGTTCTTC.

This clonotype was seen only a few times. CDR3 nucleotide sequence: TGCAGTGCTAGAGATCCCGGCGGGAGCTCCACAGATACGCAGTATTTT. Translation gives CSARDPGGSSTDTQYF. The rearrangement joins TRBV20-1 to TRBJ2-3; the match to TRBD2 covers 7 bases. Germline V gene lookup returns CDR1 DFQATT and CDR2 SNEGSKA (reference sequence). The CDR3 spans 16 residues. With V trimmed by 0 bases and J by 2 bases, 8 bases remained unmatched.

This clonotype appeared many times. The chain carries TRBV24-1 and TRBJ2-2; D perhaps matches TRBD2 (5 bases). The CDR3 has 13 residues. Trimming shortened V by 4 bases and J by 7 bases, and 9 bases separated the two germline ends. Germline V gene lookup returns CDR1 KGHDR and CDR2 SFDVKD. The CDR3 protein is CATSDRDDGELFF. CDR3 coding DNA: TGTGCCACCAGTGACCGGGATGACGGGGAGCTGTTTTTT.

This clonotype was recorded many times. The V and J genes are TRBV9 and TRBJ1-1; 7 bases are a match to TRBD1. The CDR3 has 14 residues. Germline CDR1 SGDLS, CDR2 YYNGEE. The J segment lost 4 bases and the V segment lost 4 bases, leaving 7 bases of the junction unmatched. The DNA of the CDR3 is TGTGCCAGCAGCCCATTTGACAGGGCCACTGAAGCTTTCTTT. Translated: CASSPFDRATEAFF.